Below, 21 T cell receptor beta chains from the same sample are listed, as sequenced in a study of identical twins. TCRdb ran MiXCR on the 5' RACE reads and lists one entry per CDR3 protein. The table has 310,000 or so distinct CDR3 sequences, about 8% seen once. This sample was also put to use in a study of yellow fever vaccine responses in identical twins.

The sequenced sample consisted of memory (CD45RO+) T cells sorted from blood. The source is a woman between 18 and 30 years old in good health.

This clonotype was found many times. CDR3 DNA: TGTGCCATCAGTGAGTTCATGGGAGAGAACACTGAAGCTTTCTTT. This codes for CAISEFMGENTEAFF. The genes are TRBV10-3 and TRBJ1-1; D gene ambiguous. Germline V lookup: CDR1 ENHRY, CDR2 SYGVKD. The V and J ends lost 1 base and 1 base respectively, with 10 bases between them. There are 15 residues in the CDR3.

This clonotype was detected ten times or more. V usage is TRBV12-3 or TRBV12-4 and J usage is TRBJ1-1, with D possibly matching TRBD1 (6 bases). The V and J ends lost 6 bases and 0 bases respectively, with 14 bases between them. The CDR3 is 15 amino acids. The CDR3 sequence: CASRPGHIMNTEAFF. Here the CDR3 DNA reads TGTGCCAGCAGGCCGGGACATATCATGAACACTGAAGCTTTCTTT.

This chain connects TRBV12-3 or TRBV12-4 to TRBJ2-3, with D possibly matching TRBD2 (6 bases). The CDR3 has 15 residues. V lost 2 bases and J 0 bases, leaving 9 bases between the germline ends. The DNA for the CDR3 is TGTGCCAGCAGTTTATGGCGGGACAGCACAGATACGCAGTATTTT. It codes for CASSLWRDSTDTQYF.

This chain links TRBV6-1 with TRBJ2-7; TRBD2 matches 7 bases. The junction had 13 bases not matched to a gene; V was cut back by 7 bases and J by 7 bases. CDR3 length equals 14 residues. Germline loops: CDR1 MNHNS, CDR2 SASEGT. The DNA of the CDR3 is TGTGCCAGCAACACGGCGGGGAGGGCCTTGGAGCAGTACTTC. It translates to CASNTAGRALEQYF.

There are a few counts of this clonotype. The gene calls are TRBV11-3 and TRBJ2-3; D is possibly TRBD1 (6 bases). Germline CDR1 reads SGHNT; CDR2 reads YENEEA. This CDR3 is 13 amino acids long. Trimming stripped 5 bases from V and 4 bases from J, with 10 bases between. As DNA, the CDR3 is TGTGCCAGCAGCCAGGGGCGGGCAGATACGCAGTATTTT. Translation: CASSQGRADTQYF.

In this sample, this clonotype turned up a few times. This sequence joins TRBV28 and TRBJ2-1; 8 bases match TRBD2. Germline V gene sequence: CDR1 MDHEN, CDR2 SYDVKM. Trimming at V came to 5 bases and at J to 5 bases, leaving 8 bases not matched to a gene. This CDR3 spans 15 amino acids. The CDR3 nucleotides are TGTGCCAGCAGTCCCCCTAGCGGGTCTCACAATGAGCAGTTCTTC. This sequence encodes CASSPPSGSHNEQFF.

The chain joins TRBV20-1 to TRBJ2-3; 10 bases agree with TRBD2. The CDR3 covers 15 residues. In germline, CDR1 is DFQATT, CDR2 SNEGSKA (reference sequence). Trimming removed 3 bases from V and 4 bases from J; junction bases left unmatched: 7. CDR3 nucleotides: TGCAGTGCTAGGCGGACAGCGGGGGGGTCAGATACGCAGTATTTT. It codes for CSARRTAGGSDTQYF.

V usage is TRBV5-1 and J usage is TRBJ1-5; D might be TRBD1 (5 bases). Between the trimmed V and J ends, which lost 0 bases and 8 bases, there was a span of 15 bases. The germline V gene has CDR1 SGHRS and CDR2 YFSETQ. This CDR3 is 15 amino acids long. The CDR3 loop reads CASSLEGSLWEPQHF. CDR3 in DNA: TGCGCCAGCAGCTTGGAGGGGTCCCTGTGGGAGCCCCAGCATTTT.

There are many counts of this clonotype. The rearrangement links TRBV27 to TRBJ2-7; D is unresolved. Germline V gene sequence: CDR1 MNHEY, CDR2 SMNVEV (reference sequence). Deletions cut 2 bases from V and 2 bases from J, with 7 bases between. The CDR3 is 13 amino acids. This chain's CDR3 is CASSLKLTYEQYF. The CDR3 coding sequence is TGTGCCAGCAGTTTAAAGTTGACCTACGAGCAGTACTTC.

This rearrangement joins TRBV7-9 to TRBJ2-1; 8 bases map to TRBD1. The CDR3 loop spans 15 amino acids. Trimming removed 1 base from V and 5 bases from J; junction bases left unmatched: 4. The germline CDR1 and CDR2 sequences are SEHNR and FQNEAQ (reference sequence). CDR3 sequence: CASSLVRGPHNEQFF. The CDR3 DNA reads as TGTGCCAGCAGCTTAGTCAGGGGGCCACACAATGAGCAGTTCTTC.

This clonotype has a count of ten or more. The rearrangement uses TRBV9 and TRBJ2-5; TRBD2 agrees at 7 bases. Germline V lookup: CDR1 SGDLS, CDR2 YYNGEE. Unmatched junction bases numbered 7, after V lost 0 bases and J lost 5 bases. The CDR3 runs to 15 residues. The DNA for the CDR3 is TGTGCCAGCAGCGTAGCAACTAGCGAAGCGGAGACCCAGTACTTC. Its protein is CASSVATSEAETQYF.

The chain recombines TRBV11-3 with TRBJ2-1; 8 nucleotides agree with TRBD2. CDR1 and CDR2 (germline): SGHNT, YENEEA. With 5 bases clipped from V and 3 bases from J, the junction kept 9 bases outside the gene matches. This CDR3 comprises 16 residues. CDR3 amino acids: CASSLKAGAGYNEQFF. CDR3 sequence (DNA): TGTGCCAGCAGCCTCAAAGCGGGAGCGGGCTACAATGAGCAGTTCTTC. The full variable domain, completed using reference TRBV11-3 and TRBJ2-1, is EAGVVQSPRYKIIEKKQPVAFWCNPISGHNTLYWYLQNLGQGPELLIRYENEEAVDDSQLPKDRFSAERLKGVDSTLKIQPAELGDSAVYLCASSLKAGAGYNEQFFGPGTRLTVL.

The gene calls are TRBV20-1 and TRBJ2-3; D unclear. This CDR3 has 17 residues. Trimming cost V 0 bases and J 1 base, with 17 bases left between them. The V gene's germline CDR1 is DFQATT and CDR2 SNEGSKA (reference sequence). The CDR3 here is CSARDFIGSTGTDTQYF. CDR3 coding DNA: TGCAGTGCTAGAGATTTCATCGGCAGTACTGGCACAGATACGCAGTATTTT.

This clonotype turned up a few times. The rearrangement uses TRBV5-1 and TRBJ1-4; D remains unclear. The CDR3 is 15 residues long. V dropped 6 bases and J dropped 7 bases, with 19 bases sitting between them. CDR1 and CDR2 from the germline V gene are SGHRS and YFSETQ. The CDR3 DNA is TGCGCCAGCATAGGCCAGGCGTCGGGATTTGAAAAACTGTTTTTT. Protein sequence: CASIGQASGFEKLFF.

V gene TRBV15 combines with J gene TRBJ1-5; D not resolved. Germline assignment: CDR1 LNHNV and CDR2 YYDKDF (reference sequence). This CDR3 spans 14 amino acids. The ends were cut back, 1 base at V and 5 bases at J, with 9 bases in the middle. The CDR3, as DNA: TGTGCCACCAGCAGAGGAAACGGGTATCAGCCCCAGCATTTT. Translated: CATSRGNGYQPQHF.

This clonotype was observed a handful of times. The chain couples TRBV5-6 to TRBJ1-1; 9 nucleotides match TRBD1. This CDR3 comprises 17 residues. In germline, CDR1 is SGHDT, CDR2 YYEEEE. After removal of 7 bases from V and 5 bases from J, the junction contained 18 bases not matched to a gene. CDR3 sequence reads: CASGRPQGAIWLTEAFF. For the CDR3, the DNA is TGTGCCAGCGGACGCCCACAGGGGGCAATATGGTTGACTGAAGCTTTCTTT. Combining the CDR3 with reference TRBV5-6 and TRBJ1-1 gives the whole variable domain DAGVTQSPTHLIKTRGQQVTLRCSPKSGHDTVSWYQQALGQGPQFIFQYYEEEERQRGNFPDRFSGHQFPNYSSELNVNALLLGDSALYLCASGRPQGAIWLTEAFFGQGTRLTVV.

This chain joins TRBV6-5 and TRBJ1-1; possible D gene TRBD1, 5 bases. Germline V gene lookup returns CDR1 MNHEY and CDR2 SVGAGI. Trimming took off 2 bases at V and 1 base at J, with 11 bases between the two ends. This CDR3 is built from 15 residues. CDR3 DNA sequence: TGTGCCAGCAGTTACGGAATTGGGGGGAACACTGAAGCTTTCTTT. Encoded protein: CASSYGIGGNTEAFF.

This clonotype was seen a handful of times. This rearrangement joins TRBV18 to TRBJ2-2; D is possibly TRBD1 or TRBD2 (5 bases each). The CDR3 contains 15 residues. Germline lookup yields CDR1 KGHSH and CDR2 LQKENI. The V gene lost 3 bases and the J gene lost 3 bases, with 11 bases spanning the gap. CDR3 region: CASSPAGDDTGELFF. The CDR3, as DNA: TGTGCCAGCTCACCGGCCGGGGACGACACCGGGGAGCTGTTTTTT.

This clonotype was detected a few times. The J gene is TRBJ2-1, the V gene TRBV24-1; 9 bases fit TRBD2. The CDR3 consists of 15 residues. V lost 1 base to trimming and J lost 8 bases; unmatched junction nucleotides: 5. Germline V gives CDR1 KGHDR, CDR2 SFDVKD. This CDR3 is CATSDFGAGGYEQFF. CDR3 nucleotides: TGTGCCACCAGTGATTTTGGAGCGGGAGGCTATGAGCAGTTCTTC.

In this sample, this clonotype turned up many times. The chain carries TRBV12-3 or TRBV12-4 and TRBJ1-1; D is uncertain. This CDR3 comprises 17 residues. V lost 6 bases, J lost 1 base, and 21 bases lay in between. Here the CDR3 DNA reads TGTGCCAGCAGCAACACCTGGCGCGTTCTCAAGAACACTGAAGCTTTCTTT. Translating gives CASSNTWRVLKNTEAFF.

This clonotype was recorded at least ten times. CDR3 nucleotides: TGTGCCAGCAGCTTACGACAGGGGCTAGGTGAGCAGTTCTTC. Protein product: CASSLRQGLGEQFF. The rearrangement uses TRBV13 and TRBJ2-1; 8 bases match TRBD1. CDR3 length equals 14 residues. From germline, CDR1 is PRHDT and CDR2 FYEKMQ (reference sequence). V shed 2 bases and J 9 bases; nucleotides not matched to a gene: 6.